This T cell receptor (beta chain) was sequenced during a study of T cell changes during pregnancy in multiple sclerosis. The CDR3 is 14 amino acids. Trimming took 8 bases from V and 1 from J, leaving 11 bases between them. Germline CDR1 MDHEN, CDR2 SYDVKM. TCRdb's copy holds only in-frame clones and misses some; the assay was immunoSEQ multiplex PCR. The sample shows 90,000 or so clones, under 95% of them seen only once. The chain recombines TRBV28 with TRBJ1-4, with D perhaps matching TRBD1 (6 bases). This receptor was taken from a female donor with multiple sclerosis, enrolled in a pregnancy study. This sample comprised peripheral blood, obtained before pregnancy. This CDR3 reads CASLLRGTNEKLFF. CDR3 in DNA: TGTGCCAGCCTTCTCAGGGGAACTAATGAAAAACTGTTTTTT.